This T cell receptor (beta chain) is drawn from a study of beta chain features in type 1 diabetes. Blood was collected once per donor into heparin, averaging roughly 110 mL. By way of CD45RO/CCR7/CD25/CD127/CD95/CD27, the CD4+ regulatory, stem cell-like memory, central memory and naive cells were sorted. Study-wide points: The analysis here could not establish whether HLA type shapes TCRB rearrangement.

J gave up 5 bases and V 4 bases, and 4 bases lay outside the gene matches. This CDR3 comprises 14 residues. Germline V gene lookup returns CDR1 SGHVS and CDR2 FQNEAQ. With respect to this clone: Its target is not known.

Investigators reverse transcribed all isolated RNA, so they sequenced expressed TCRB transcripts. Some clones are missing from TCRdb's copy, which holds only in-frame ones; the method was immunoSEQ multiplex PCR. The sample shows hundreds of thousands of clones, approximately 15% of them seen only once. The sample consisted of naive CD4+ T cells from blood. This receptor was obtained from a man aged 30 to 45 in good health. The chain carries TRBV7-8 and TRBJ2-3; the match to TRBD2 covers 9 bases. The CDR3 is CASSSRTSVDTQYF. CDR3 bases: TGTGCCAGCAGCTCCAGGACTAGCGTAGATACGCAGTATTTT.